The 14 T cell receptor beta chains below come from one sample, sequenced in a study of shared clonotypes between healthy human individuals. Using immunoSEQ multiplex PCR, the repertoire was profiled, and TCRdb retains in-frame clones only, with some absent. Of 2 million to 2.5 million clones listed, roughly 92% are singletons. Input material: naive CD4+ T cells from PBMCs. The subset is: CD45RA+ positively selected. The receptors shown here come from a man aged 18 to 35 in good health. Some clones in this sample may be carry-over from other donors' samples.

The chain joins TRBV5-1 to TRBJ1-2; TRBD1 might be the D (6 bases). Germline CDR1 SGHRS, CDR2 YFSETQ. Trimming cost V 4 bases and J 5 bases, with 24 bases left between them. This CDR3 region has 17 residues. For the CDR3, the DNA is TGCGCCAGCAGCACCAACGGGGGGGCGCAGGGATTTTATGGCTACACCTTC. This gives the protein CASSTNGGAQGFYGYTF.

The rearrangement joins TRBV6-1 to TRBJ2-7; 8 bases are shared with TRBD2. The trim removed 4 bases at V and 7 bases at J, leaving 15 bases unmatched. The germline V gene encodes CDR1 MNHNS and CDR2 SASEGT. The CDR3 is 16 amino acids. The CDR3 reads CASSANGASGRWEQYF. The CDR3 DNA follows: TGTGCCAGCAGTGCAAACGGGGCGAGCGGGAGATGGGAGCAGTACTTC.

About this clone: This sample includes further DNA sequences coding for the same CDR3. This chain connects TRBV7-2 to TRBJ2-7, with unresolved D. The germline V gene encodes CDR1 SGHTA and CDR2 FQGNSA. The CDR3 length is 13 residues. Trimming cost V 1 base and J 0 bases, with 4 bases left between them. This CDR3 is CASSLDHSYEQYF. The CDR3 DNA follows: TGTGCCAGCAGCTTAGACCACTCCTACGAGCAGTACTTC. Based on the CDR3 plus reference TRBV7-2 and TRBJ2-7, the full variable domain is GAGVSQSPSNKVTEKGKDVELRCDPISGHTALYWYRQSLGQGLEFLIYFQGNSAPDKSGLPSDRFSAERTGGSVSTLTIQRTQQEDSAVYLCASSLDHSYEQYFGPGTRLTVT.

As DNA, the CDR3 is TGTGCCAGCAGCAGACTAGCGGGCGGGGAGCTGTTTTTT. This sequence encodes CASSRLAGGELFF. V and J are TRBV6-5 and TRBJ2-2; TRBD2 matches 10 bases. CDR1 and CDR2 from the germline V gene are MNHEY and SVGAGI. V was clipped by 6 bases and J by 7 bases; unmatched bases: 2. The CDR3 extends over 13 amino acids.

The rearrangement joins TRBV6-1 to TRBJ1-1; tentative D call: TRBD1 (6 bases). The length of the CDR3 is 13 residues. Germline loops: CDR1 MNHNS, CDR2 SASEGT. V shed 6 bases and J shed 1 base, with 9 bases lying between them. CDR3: CASRVDRNTEAFF. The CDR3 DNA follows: TGTGCCAGCAGGGTGGACAGGAACACTGAAGCTTTCTTT.

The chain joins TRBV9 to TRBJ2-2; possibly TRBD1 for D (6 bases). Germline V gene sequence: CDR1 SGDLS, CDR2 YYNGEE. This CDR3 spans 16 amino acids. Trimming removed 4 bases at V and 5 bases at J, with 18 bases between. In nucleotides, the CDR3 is TGTGCCAGCAGCCCCGACAGGCCTGGCGGAACCGGGGAGCTGTTTTTT. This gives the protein CASSPDRPGGTGELFF.

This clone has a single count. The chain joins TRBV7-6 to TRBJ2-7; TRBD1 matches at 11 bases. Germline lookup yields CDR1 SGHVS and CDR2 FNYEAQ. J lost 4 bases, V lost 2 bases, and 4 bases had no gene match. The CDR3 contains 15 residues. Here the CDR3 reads CASSLQGTGGYEQYF. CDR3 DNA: TGTGCCAGCAGCTTACAGGGGACAGGGGGTTACGAGCAGTACTTC.

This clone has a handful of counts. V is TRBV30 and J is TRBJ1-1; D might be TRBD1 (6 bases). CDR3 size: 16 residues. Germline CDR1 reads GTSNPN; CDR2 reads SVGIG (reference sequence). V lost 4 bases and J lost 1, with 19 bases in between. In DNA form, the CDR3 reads TGTGCCTGGATCCCCACCACGGGACAAAAGAACACTGAAGCTTTCTTT. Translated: CAWIPTTGQKNTEAFF.

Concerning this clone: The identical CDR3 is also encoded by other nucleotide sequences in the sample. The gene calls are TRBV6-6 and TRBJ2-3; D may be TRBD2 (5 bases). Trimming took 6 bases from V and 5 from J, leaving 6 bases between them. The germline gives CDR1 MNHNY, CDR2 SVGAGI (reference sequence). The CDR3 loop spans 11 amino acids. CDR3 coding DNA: TGTGCCAGCAGCCGGGGAGATACGCAGTATTTT. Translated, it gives CASSRGDTQYF.

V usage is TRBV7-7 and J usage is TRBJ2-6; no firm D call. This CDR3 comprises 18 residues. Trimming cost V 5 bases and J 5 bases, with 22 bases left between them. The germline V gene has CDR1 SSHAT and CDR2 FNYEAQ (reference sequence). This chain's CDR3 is CASSLFIMPQSRANVLTF. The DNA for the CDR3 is TGTGCCAGCAGCCTGTTTATTATGCCACAAAGTCGGGCCAACGTCCTGACTTTC.

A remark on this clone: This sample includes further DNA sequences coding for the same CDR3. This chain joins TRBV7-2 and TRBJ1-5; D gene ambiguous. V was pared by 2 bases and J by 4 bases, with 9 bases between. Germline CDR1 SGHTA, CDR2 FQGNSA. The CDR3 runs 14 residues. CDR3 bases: TGTGCCAGCAGCTTAAGCAGTTCTAATCAGCCCCAGCATTTT. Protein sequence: CASSLSSSNQPQHF.

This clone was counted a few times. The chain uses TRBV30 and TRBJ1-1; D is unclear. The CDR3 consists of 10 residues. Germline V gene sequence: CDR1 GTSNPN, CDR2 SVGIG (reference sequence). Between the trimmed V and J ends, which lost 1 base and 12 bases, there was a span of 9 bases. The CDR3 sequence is CAWSADASFF. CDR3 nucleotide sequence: TGTGCCTGGAGTGCTGACGCGTCTTTCTTT.

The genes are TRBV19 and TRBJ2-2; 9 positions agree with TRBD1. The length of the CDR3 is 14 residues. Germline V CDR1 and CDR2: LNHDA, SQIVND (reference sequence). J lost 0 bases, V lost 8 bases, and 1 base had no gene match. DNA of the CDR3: TGTGCCAGTGGGGACAGGGCGAACACCGGGGAGCTGTTTTTT. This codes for CASGDRANTGELFF.

This chain's CDR3 is CASSLITGKDYGNTIYF. CDR3 bases: TGTGCCAGCAGCTTAATTACAGGGAAAGACTATGGAAACACCATATATTTT. The rearrangement uses TRBV7-8 and TRBJ1-3; D is possibly TRBD1 (6 bases). Between the trimmed V and J ends, which lost 2 bases and 3 bases, there was a span of 17 bases. This CDR3 has 17 residues. The germline V gene encodes CDR1 SGHVS and CDR2 FQNEAQ.